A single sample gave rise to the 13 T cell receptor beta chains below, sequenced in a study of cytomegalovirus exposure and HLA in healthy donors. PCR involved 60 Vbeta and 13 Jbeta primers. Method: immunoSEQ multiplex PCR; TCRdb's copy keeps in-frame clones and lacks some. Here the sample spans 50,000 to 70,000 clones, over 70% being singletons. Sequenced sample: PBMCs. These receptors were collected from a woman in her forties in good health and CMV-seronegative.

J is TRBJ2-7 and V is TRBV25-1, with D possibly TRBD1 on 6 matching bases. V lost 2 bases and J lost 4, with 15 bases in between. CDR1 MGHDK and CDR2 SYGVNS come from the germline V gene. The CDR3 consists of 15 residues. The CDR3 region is CASSEILRGLYEQYF. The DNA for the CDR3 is TGTGCCAGCAGTGAAATTTTAAGGGGGTTATACGAGCAGTACTTC.

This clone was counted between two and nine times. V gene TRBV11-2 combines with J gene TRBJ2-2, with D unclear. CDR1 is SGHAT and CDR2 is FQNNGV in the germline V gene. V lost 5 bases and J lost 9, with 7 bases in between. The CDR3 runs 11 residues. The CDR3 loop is CASSDWRELFF. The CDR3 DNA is TGTGCCAGCAGCGACTGGCGGGAGCTGTTTTTT.

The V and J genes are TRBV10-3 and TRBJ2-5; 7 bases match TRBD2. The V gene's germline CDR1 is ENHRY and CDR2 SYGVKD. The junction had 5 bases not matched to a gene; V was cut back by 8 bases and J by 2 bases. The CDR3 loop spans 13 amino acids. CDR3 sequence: CAIGRERQETQYF. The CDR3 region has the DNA TGTGCCATCGGGCGGGAGCGACAAGAGACCCAGTACTTC.

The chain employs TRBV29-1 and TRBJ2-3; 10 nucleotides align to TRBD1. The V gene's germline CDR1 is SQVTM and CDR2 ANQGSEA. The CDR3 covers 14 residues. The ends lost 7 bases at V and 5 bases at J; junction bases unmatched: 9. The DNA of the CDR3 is TGCAGCGCGAGCCGGGACAGGGGCGGAGATACGCAGTATTTT. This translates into CSASRDRGGDTQYF.

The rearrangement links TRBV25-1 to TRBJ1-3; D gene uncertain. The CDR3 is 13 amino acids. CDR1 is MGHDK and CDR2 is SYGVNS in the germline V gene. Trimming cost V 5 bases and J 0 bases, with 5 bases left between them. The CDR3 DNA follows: TGTGCCAGCAGTCGGAGCTCTGGAAACACCATATATTTT. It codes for CASSRSSGNTIYF.

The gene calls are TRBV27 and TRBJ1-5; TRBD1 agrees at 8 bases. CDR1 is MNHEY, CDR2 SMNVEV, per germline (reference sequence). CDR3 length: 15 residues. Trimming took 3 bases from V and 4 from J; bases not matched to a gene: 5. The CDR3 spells CASSFGRDRNQPQHF. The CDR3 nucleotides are TGTGCCAGCAGTTTTGGAAGGGACAGGAATCAGCCCCAGCATTTT.

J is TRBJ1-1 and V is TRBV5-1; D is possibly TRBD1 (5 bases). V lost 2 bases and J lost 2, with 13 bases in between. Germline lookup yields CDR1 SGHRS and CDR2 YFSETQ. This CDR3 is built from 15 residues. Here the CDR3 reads CASSLSGGINTEAFF. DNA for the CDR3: TGCGCCAGCAGCTTATCGGGGGGGATTAACACTGAAGCTTTCTTT.

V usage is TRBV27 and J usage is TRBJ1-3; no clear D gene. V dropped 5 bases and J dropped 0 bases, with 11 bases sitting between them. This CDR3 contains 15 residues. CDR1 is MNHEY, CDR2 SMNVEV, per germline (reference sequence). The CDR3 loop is CASSPTVSSGNTIYF. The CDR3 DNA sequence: TGTGCCAGCAGTCCTACTGTGAGCTCTGGAAACACCATATATTTT.

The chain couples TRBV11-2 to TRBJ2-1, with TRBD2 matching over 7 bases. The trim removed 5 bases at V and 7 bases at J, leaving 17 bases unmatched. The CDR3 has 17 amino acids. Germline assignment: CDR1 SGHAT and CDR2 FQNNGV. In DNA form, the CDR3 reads TGTGCCAGCAGCCCCCTCGGTCGGGAGGCCTTTGGGAATGAGCAGTTCTTC. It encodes CASSPLGREAFGNEQFF.

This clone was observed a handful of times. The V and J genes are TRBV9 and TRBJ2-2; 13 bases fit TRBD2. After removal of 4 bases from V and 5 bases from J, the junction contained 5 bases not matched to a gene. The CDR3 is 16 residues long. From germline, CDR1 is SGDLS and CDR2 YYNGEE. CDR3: CASSPGLAGETGELFF. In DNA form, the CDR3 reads TGTGCCAGCAGCCCAGGACTAGCGGGAGAAACCGGGGAGCTGTTTTTT.

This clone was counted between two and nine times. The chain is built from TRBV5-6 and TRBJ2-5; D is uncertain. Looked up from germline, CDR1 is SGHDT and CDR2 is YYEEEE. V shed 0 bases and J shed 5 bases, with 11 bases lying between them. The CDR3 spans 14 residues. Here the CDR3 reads CASSLARMRETQYF. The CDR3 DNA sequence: TGTGCCAGCAGCTTGGCCCGTATGAGGGAGACCCAGTACTTC.

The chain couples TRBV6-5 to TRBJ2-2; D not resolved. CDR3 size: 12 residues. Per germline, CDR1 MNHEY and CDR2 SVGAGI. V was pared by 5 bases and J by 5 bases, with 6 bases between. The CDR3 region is CASSRLTGELFF. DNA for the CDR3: TGTGCCAGCAGTCGGTTGACCGGGGAGCTGTTTTTT.

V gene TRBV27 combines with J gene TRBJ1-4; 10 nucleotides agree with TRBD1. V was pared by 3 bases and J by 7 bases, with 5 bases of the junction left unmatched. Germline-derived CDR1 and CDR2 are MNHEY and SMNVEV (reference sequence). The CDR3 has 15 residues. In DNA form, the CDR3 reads TGTGCCAGCAGTTTCTCCGACAGGGGGCCTGAAAAACTGTTTTTT. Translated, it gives CASSFSDRGPEKLFF.